The 4 T cell receptor beta chains below were found in one sample sequenced in a study of OX40 agonist ivuxolimab in advanced cancers. Repertoires were generated with immunoSEQ multiplex PCR, while TCRdb's copy carries only in-frame clones and drops some. The profile shows 100,000 to 130,000 clones, 80% to 95% of them singletons. The starting material was CD4+ or CD8+ T cells sorted from blood, obtained in a trial of the OX40 agonist ivuxolimab. These receptors all come from an adult with an advanced solid tumor such as melanoma, head and neck, liver or kidney cancer.

The chain has TRBV4-1 and TRBJ2-7; D tentatively reads TRBD1 or TRBD2 (5 bases each). Germline CDR1 is MGHRA and CDR2 is YSYEKL. The CDR3 spans 16 residues. The V gene lost 3 bases and the J gene lost 3 bases, with 18 bases spanning the gap. For the CDR3, the DNA is TGCGCCAGCAGCCACAACTCCGGGACGGAGCACTACGAGCAGTACTTC. It codes for CASSHNSGTEHYEQYF.

The chain is built from TRBV6-1 and TRBJ2-2; 10 positions agree with TRBD2. This CDR3 contains 15 residues. J was trimmed by 1 base and V by 10 bases; bases with no gene match: 6. Germline-derived CDR1 and CDR2 are MNHNS and SASEGT. CDR3 region: CAIRTSGGNTGELFF. The CDR3 nucleotides are TGTGCCATTCGGACTAGCGGAGGGAACACCGGGGAGCTGTTTTTT.

This chain connects TRBV7-3 to TRBJ2-1; TRBD2 matches 8 bases. The V gene end was trimmed by 8 bases and the J gene end by 2 bases; junction bases not matched to a gene: 8. CDR1 is SGHTA and CDR2 is FQGTGA in the germline V gene. This CDR3 contains 15 residues. The chain's CDR3 is CASGKAGAAYNEQFF. CDR3 bases: TGTGCCAGCGGGAAAGCGGGAGCGGCCTACAATGAGCAGTTCTTC. The entire variable domain, with the rest obtained from reference TRBV7-3 and TRBJ2-1, is as follows: GAGVSQTPSNKVTEKGKYVELRCDPISGHTALYWYRQSLGQGPEFLIYFQGTGAADDSGLPNDRFFAVRPEGSVSTLKIQRTERGDSAVYLCASGKAGAAYNEQFFGPGTRLTVL.

The J gene is TRBJ2-2, the V gene TRBV4-1, with TRBD2 identical over 12 bases. J gave up 8 bases and V 6 bases, and 7 bases lay outside the gene matches. The CDR3 sequence is 15 residues long. The germline gives CDR1 MGHRA, CDR2 YSYEKL. The CDR3 protein is CASSRTSGNPGELFF. In nucleotides, the CDR3 is TGCGCCAGCAGTCGGACTAGCGGGAATCCAGGGGAGCTGTTTTTT.